The 21 T cell receptor beta chains listed next were all sequenced from one sample in a study of T cell responses to AZD1222 COVID-19 vaccine. Some clones are missing from TCRdb's copy, which holds only in-frame ones; the method was immunoSEQ multiplex PCR. The profile shows more than 95,000 clones, approximately 90% of them singletons. The starting material was peripheral blood, obtained on day 0 of AZD1222 vaccination. The receptors were sampled from an adult in good health.

The V call is TRBV6-5, the J call TRBJ2-7; D perhaps matches TRBD1 (5 bases). Germline V gene data show CDR1 as MNHEY and CDR2 as SVGAGI. The CDR3 spans 16 residues. V was trimmed by 3 bases and J by 6 bases, leaving 21 bases between them. The DNA for the CDR3 is TGTGCCAGCAGTTATCGATCCATTTCAGGGCCAGTCGAGCAGTACTTC. This gives the protein CASSYRSISGPVEQYF.

The rearrangement uses TRBV6-5 and TRBJ2-1, with 7 bases lining up with TRBD2. Trimming took 7 bases from V and 5 from J; bases not matched to a gene: 11. This CDR3 is built from 15 residues. Germline V gene data show CDR1 as MNHEY and CDR2 as SVGAGI. CDR3 sequence: CASTQGWGGDNEQFF. The CDR3 DNA is TGTGCCAGCACCCAGGGATGGGGGGGGGACAATGAGCAGTTCTTC.

The V and J genes are TRBV7-3 and TRBJ1-2, with D tentatively TRBD1 (5 bases). This CDR3 is built from 14 residues. V was shortened by 5 bases and J by 7 bases, with 17 bases between the two germline ends. CDR1 and CDR2 from the germline V gene are SGHTA and FQGTGA. The DNA of the CDR3 is TGTGCCAGCAGCCTAGGGACCTCATCGGGTGGCTACACCTTC. Its protein product is CASSLGTSSGGYTF.

The chain carries TRBV29-1 and TRBJ1-2, with D uncertain. Germline V gives CDR1 SQVTM, CDR2 ANQGSEA. The CDR3 has 10 residues. V lost 6 bases and J lost 8, with 10 bases in between. The CDR3, as DNA: TGCAGCGTGGAATCTATGGGCTACACCTTC. It specifies CSVESMGYTF.

The genes are TRBV6-1 and TRBJ2-2; possible D gene TRBD2, 6 bases. The length of the CDR3 is 11 residues. Per the germline V gene, CDR1 is MNHNS and CDR2 is SASEGT. V lost 3 bases and J 16 bases, leaving 12 bases between the germline ends. The CDR3 nucleotides are TGTGCCAGCAGTGAGGAGTGGAGGGCGTTTTTT. Encoded protein: CASSEEWRAFF.

The V call is TRBV30, the J call TRBJ2-1; 7 positions agree with TRBD2. The J segment lost 5 bases and the V segment lost 5 bases, leaving 3 bases of the junction unmatched. Germline V gene sequence: CDR1 GTSNPN, CDR2 SVGIG (reference sequence). The CDR3 loop spans 12 amino acids. This chain's CDR3 is CAWAGVNNEQFF. CDR3 sequence (DNA): TGTGCCTGGGCGGGGGTAAACAATGAGCAGTTCTTC.

This chain connects TRBV21-1 to TRBJ2-1; TRBD1 was called by the table and not checked on the DNA. TRBV21-1 is flagged as a pseudogene. The CDR3 sequence is 15 residues long. The CDR3 region is CASSGQGSSYNEQFF. The CDR3 DNA reads TGTGCCAGCAGCGGACAGGGAAGCTCCTACAATGAGCAGTTCTTC.

This chain joins TRBV27 and TRBJ1-5; no firm D call. V was cut by 6 bases and J by 6 bases, with 12 bases left in between. From germline, CDR1 is MNHEY and CDR2 SMNVEV (reference sequence). The CDR3 has 13 residues. DNA for the CDR3: TGTGCCAGCAGGCTAGACCAGCGTCAGCCCCAGCATTTT. Amino acids: CASRLDQRQPQHF.

A remark on this clone: One end of the junction does not line up with germline, which may come from a read error. The gene calls are TRBV27 and TRBJ1-1, with D hard to call. This CDR3 is 11 amino acids long. Per the germline V gene, CDR1 is MNHEY and CDR2 is SMNVEV (reference sequence). CDR3 sequence: CANSFGTEAFF. The CDR3 DNA follows: TGTGCCAACAGTTTCGGTACTGAAGCTTTCTTT.

The rearrangement joins TRBV20-1 to TRBJ2-1; no firm D call. The CDR3 sequence is 11 residues long. V gave up 6 bases and J gave up 2 bases, with 5 bases separating them. Germline CDR1 DFQATT, CDR2 SNEGSKA (reference sequence). Here the CDR3 reads CSAPAYNEQFF. As DNA, the CDR3 is TGCAGTGCCCCCGCCTACAATGAGCAGTTCTTC.

The rearrangement links TRBV5-6 to TRBJ2-3, with D perhaps matching TRBD1 (6 bases). Germline values: CDR1 SGHDT, CDR2 YYEEEE. CDR3 length equals 16 residues. Trimming cost V 4 bases and J 0 bases, with 15 bases left between them. CDR3 in amino acids: CASSAPQGPSTDTQYF. For the CDR3, the DNA is TGTGCCAGCAGCGCACCACAGGGCCCTAGCACAGATACGCAGTATTTT.

The chain recombines TRBV7-8 with TRBJ1-2; D unresolved. Per the germline V gene, CDR1 is SGHVS and CDR2 is FQNEAQ. The CDR3 sequence is 15 residues long. Deletions cut 0 bases from V and 7 bases from J, with 15 bases between. CDR3 in DNA: TGTGCCAGCAGCTTAGCGCGGGCAGGCAGAGGTGGCTACACCTTC. It specifies CASSLARAGRGGYTF. The variable domain in full, with the rest retrieved from reference TRBV7-8 and TRBJ1-2, is GAGVSQSPRYKVAKRGQDVALRCDPISGHVSLFWYQQALGQGPEFLTYFQNEAQLDKSGLPSDRFFAERPEGSVSTLKIQRTQQEDSAVYLCASSLARAGRGGYTFGSGTRLTVV.

The chain has TRBV5-5 and TRBJ1-1; D is undetermined. The V gene lost 7 bases and the J gene lost 4 bases, with 14 bases spanning the gap. CDR1 and CDR2 (germline): SGHKS, YYEKEE (reference sequence). This CDR3 comprises 13 residues. The chain's CDR3 is CASGLGSPTEAFF. The CDR3 DNA reads TGTGCCAGCGGTCTGGGTTCCCCCACTGAAGCTTTCTTT.

DNA of the CDR3: TGTGCCAGCAGCCCGGACTACCTTAGCACAGATACGCAGTATTTT. Encoded protein: CASSPDYLSTDTQYF. The genes are TRBV7-2 and TRBJ2-3, with a tentative D call TRBD2 (6 bases). Per the germline V gene, CDR1 is SGHTA and CDR2 is FQGNSA. This CDR3 spans 15 amino acids. The germline V and J ends were trimmed by 5 bases and 0 bases, with 12 bases remaining between them.

The chain is built from TRBV11-2 and TRBJ2-6; D remains ambiguous. Trimming removed 5 bases from V and 1 base from J, with 9 bases in between. Germline V lookup: CDR1 SGHAT, CDR2 FQNNGV. The length of the CDR3 is 15 residues. CDR3 bases: TGTGCCAGCAGCCACCTAGTATCTGGGGCCAACGTCCTGACTTTC. Its translation is CASSHLVSGANVLTF.

V is TRBV9 and J is TRBJ1-1; possibly TRBD1 for D (5 bases). Trimming left V 3 bases short and J 0 bases short, with 15 bases between. This CDR3 is 16 amino acids long. The germline CDR1 and CDR2 sequences are SGDLS and YYNGEE. DNA for the CDR3: TGTGCCAGCAGCGGACACCGGGGCCGTGTGAACACTGAAGCTTTCTTT. Its protein product is CASSGHRGRVNTEAFF.

V is TRBV7-2 and J is TRBJ1-3; D is unresolved. The CDR3 covers 14 residues. V lost 7 bases to trimming and J lost 0 bases, with 10 bases between them. Germline V gene data show CDR1 as SGHTA and CDR2 as FQGNSA. The CDR3 coding sequence is TGTGCCAGCATTCCTCGGGCCTCTGGAAACACCATATATTTT. This translates into CASIPRASGNTIYF.

In this sample, this clone turned up once. This chain joins TRBV3-1 (or the pseudogene TRBV3-2) and TRBJ2-7; a weak D match, TRBD2 (5 bases). This CDR3 contains 12 residues. The germline V and J ends were trimmed by 2 bases and 7 bases, with 9 bases remaining between them. Looked up from germline, CDR1 is LGHDT and CDR2 is YNNKEL (reference sequence). The CDR3 loop is CASSQSWREQYF. Written as DNA, the CDR3 is TGTGCCAGCAGCCAATCCTGGAGGGAGCAGTACTTC.

This chain links TRBV5-4 with TRBJ1-4; 8 bases map to TRBD1. The CDR3 loop spans 14 amino acids. After removal of 1 base from V and 7 bases from J, the junction contained 3 bases not matched to a gene. Germline V CDR1 and CDR2: SGHNT, YYREEE (reference sequence). CDR3 bases: TGTGCCAGCAGCTTGCAGGGGGCTAGTGAAAAACTGTTTTTT. Encoded protein: CASSLQGASEKLFF.

V gene TRBV18 combines with J gene TRBJ2-2; possible D gene TRBD2, 7 bases. V lost 2 bases, J lost 6 bases, and 10 bases lay in between. Germline CDR1 is KGHSH and CDR2 is LQKENI. The CDR3 extends over 14 amino acids. The CDR3 DNA reads TGTGCCAGCTCACCAGGGGGGGCCTCCGGGGAGCTGTTTTTT. Translating gives CASSPGGASGELFF.

This clone was seen a single time. The chain couples TRBV10-3 to TRBJ2-1; D is perhaps TRBD1 (6 bases). V lost 5 bases, J lost 8 bases, and 19 bases lay in between. The CDR3 extends over 15 amino acids. In germline, CDR1 is ENHRY, CDR2 SYGVKD. The CDR3 bases are TGTGCCATCAGTATCAGGGGAATCGGGGTCTATGAGCAGTTCTTC. This codes for CAISIRGIGVYEQFF.